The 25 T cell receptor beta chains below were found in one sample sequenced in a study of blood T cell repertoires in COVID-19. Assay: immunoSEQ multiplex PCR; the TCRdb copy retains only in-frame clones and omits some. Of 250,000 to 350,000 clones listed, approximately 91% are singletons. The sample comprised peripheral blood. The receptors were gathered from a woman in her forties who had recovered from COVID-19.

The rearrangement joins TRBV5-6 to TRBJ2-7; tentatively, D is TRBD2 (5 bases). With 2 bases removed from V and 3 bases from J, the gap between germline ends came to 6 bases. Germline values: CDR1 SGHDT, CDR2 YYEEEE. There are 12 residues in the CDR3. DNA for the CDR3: TGTGCCAGCAGCTTCGGAGGCTACGAGCAGTACTTC. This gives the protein CASSFGGYEQYF.

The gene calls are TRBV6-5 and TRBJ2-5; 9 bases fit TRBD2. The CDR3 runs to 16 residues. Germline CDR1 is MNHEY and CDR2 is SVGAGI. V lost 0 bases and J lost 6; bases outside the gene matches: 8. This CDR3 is CASSYSAGGGAKTQYF. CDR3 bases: TGTGCCAGCAGTTACTCGGCGGGAGGGGGGGCGAAGACCCAGTACTTC.

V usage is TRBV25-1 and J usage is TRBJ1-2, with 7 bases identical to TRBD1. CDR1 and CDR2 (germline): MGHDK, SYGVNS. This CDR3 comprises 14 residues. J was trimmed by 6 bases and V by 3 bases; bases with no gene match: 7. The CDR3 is CASSDDRVNDGYTF. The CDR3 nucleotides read TGTGCCAGCAGTGATGACAGGGTAAACGATGGCTACACCTTC.

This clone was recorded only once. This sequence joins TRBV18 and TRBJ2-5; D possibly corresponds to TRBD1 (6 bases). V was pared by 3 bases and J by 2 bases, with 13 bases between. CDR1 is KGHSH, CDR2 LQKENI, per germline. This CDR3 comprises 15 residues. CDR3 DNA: TGTGCCAGCTCACCGGGGGCAGGCCGTCAAGAGACCCAGTACTTC. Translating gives CASSPGAGRQETQYF.

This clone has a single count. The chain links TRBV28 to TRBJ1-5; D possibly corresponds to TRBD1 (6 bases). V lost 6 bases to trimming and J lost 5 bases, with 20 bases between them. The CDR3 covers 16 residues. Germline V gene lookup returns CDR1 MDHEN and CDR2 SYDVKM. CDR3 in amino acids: CASSRRGRNKHQPQHF. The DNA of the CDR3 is TGTGCCAGCAGCCGCAGGGGACGGAATAAGCATCAGCCCCAGCATTTT.

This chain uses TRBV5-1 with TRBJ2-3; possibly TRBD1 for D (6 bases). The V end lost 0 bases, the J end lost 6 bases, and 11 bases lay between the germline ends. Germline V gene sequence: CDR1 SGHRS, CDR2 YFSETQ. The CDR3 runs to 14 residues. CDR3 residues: CASSLAQGPDTQYF. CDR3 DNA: TGCGCCAGCAGCTTGGCTCAGGGGCCCGATACGCAGTATTTT.

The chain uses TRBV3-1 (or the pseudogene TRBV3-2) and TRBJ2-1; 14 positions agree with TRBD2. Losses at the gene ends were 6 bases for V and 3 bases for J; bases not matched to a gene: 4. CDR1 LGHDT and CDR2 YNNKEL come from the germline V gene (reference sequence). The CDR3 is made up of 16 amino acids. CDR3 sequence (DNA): TGTGCCAGCAGTGGGACTAGCGGGAGTCTCTACAATGAGCAGTTCTTC. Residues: CASSGTSGSLYNEQFF.

This chain's CDR3 is CASRRQLNTEAFF. CDR3 nucleotide sequence: TGTGCCAGCAGAAGACAGTTGAACACTGAAGCTTTCTTT. This chain joins TRBV28 and TRBJ1-1; the D gene is possibly TRBD1 (5 bases). Trimming stripped 6 bases from V and 0 bases from J, with 8 bases between. Germline values: CDR1 MDHEN, CDR2 SYDVKM. The CDR3 spans 13 residues.

This chain's CDR3 is CASSLGGLGSQETQYF. CDR3 sequence (DNA): TGTGCCAGCAGCTTAGGGGGGCTAGGGTCCCAAGAGACCCAGTACTTC. The V and J genes are TRBV7-6 and TRBJ2-5; maybe TRBD1 (6 bases). CDR3 length: 16 residues. The germline V gene encodes CDR1 SGHVS and CDR2 FNYEAQ. V was pared by 1 base and J by 1 base, with 13 bases between.

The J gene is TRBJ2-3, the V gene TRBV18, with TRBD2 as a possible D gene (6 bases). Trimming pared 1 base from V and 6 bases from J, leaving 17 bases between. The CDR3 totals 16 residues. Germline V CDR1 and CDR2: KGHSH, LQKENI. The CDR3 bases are TGTGCCAGCTCACCACTACCCACAGGAGGGTCCGATACGCAGTATTTT. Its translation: CASSPLPTGGSDTQYF.

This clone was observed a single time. As DNA, the CDR3 is TGTGCCTGGAGTGTCCGGGACAGGGGAGGGATCTCTGGAAACACCATATATTTT. Translated: CAWSVRDRGGISGNTIYF. J is TRBJ1-3 and V is TRBV30; 10 bases line up with TRBD1. V was pared by 0 bases and J by 0 bases, with 8 bases of the junction left unmatched. The CDR3 loop spans 18 amino acids. CDR1 GTSNPN and CDR2 SVGIG come from the germline V gene (reference sequence). Together with reference TRBV30 and TRBJ1-3, the CDR3 gives the full variable domain: SQTIHQWPATLVQPVGSPLSLECTVEGTSNPNLYWYRQAAGRGLQLLFYSVGIGQISSEVPQNLSASRPQDRQFILSSKKLLLSDSGFYLCAWSVRDRGGISGNTIYFGEGSWLTVV.

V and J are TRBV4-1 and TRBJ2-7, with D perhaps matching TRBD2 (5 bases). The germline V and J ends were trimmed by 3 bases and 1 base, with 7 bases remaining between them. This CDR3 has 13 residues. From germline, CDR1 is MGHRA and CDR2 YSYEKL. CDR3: CASSHGSSYEQYF. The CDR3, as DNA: TGCGCCAGCAGCCATGGGAGTTCCTACGAGCAGTACTTC.

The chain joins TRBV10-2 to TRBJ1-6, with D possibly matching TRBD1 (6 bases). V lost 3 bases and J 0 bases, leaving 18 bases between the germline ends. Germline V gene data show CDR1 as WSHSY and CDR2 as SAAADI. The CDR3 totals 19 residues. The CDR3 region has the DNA TGCGCCAGCAGTGACGTGGTAGGGGGGGGGAACTCCTATAATTCACCCCTCCACTTT. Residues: CASSDVVGGGNSYNSPLHF.

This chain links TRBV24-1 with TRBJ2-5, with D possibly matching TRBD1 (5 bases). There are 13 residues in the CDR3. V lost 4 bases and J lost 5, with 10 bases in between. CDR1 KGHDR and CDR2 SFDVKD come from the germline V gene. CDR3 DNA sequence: TGTGCCACCAGTGAAACGGCAGGGGAGACCCAGTACTTC. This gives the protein CATSETAGETQYF.

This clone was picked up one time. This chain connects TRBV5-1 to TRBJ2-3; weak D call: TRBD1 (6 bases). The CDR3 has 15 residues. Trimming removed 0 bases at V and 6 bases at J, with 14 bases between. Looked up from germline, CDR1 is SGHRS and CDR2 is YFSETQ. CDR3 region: CASSLGAGVEDTQYF. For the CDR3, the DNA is TGCGCCAGCAGCTTGGGGGCAGGGGTAGAGGATACGCAGTATTTT.

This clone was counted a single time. DNA of the CDR3: TGTGCCAGCAGCCAAGATCCCCCGGGACTAGTGGGTCCTGAGACCCAGTACTTC. Its translation is CASSQDPPGLVGPETQYF. The chain recombines TRBV3-1 (or the pseudogene TRBV3-2) with TRBJ2-5, with 8 bases matching TRBD2. This CDR3 is 18 amino acids long. The J segment lost 5 bases and the V segment lost 0 bases, leaving 14 bases of the junction unmatched. Germline V gives CDR1 LGHDT, CDR2 YNNKEL (reference sequence).

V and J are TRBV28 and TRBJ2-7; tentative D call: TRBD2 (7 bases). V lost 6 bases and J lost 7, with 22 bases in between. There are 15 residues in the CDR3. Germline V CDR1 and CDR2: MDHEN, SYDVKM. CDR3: CASSPPRGRSWEQYF. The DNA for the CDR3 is TGTGCCAGCAGCCCCCCGCGGGGGCGGTCCTGGGAGCAGTACTTC.

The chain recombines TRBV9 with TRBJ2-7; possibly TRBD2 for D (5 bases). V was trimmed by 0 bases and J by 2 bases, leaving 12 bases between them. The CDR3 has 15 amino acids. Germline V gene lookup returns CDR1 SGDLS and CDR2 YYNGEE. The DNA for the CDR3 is TGTGCCAGCAGCGTAGGAGCGGAGCCCCCCTACGAGCAGTACTTC. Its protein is CASSVGAEPPYEQYF.

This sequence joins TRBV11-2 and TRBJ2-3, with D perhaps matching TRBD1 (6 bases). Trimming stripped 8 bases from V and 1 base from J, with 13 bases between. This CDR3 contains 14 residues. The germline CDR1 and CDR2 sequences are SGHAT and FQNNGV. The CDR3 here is CASGPTGRTDTQYF. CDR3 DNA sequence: TGTGCCAGCGGGCCGACAGGACGCACAGATACGCAGTATTTT.

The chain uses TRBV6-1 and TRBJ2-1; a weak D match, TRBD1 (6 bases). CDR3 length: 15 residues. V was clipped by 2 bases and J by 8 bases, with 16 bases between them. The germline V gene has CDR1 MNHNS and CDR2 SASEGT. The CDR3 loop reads CASSEWTVNRDEQFF. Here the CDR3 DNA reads TGTGCCAGCAGTGAATGGACAGTAAATCGAGATGAGCAGTTCTTC.

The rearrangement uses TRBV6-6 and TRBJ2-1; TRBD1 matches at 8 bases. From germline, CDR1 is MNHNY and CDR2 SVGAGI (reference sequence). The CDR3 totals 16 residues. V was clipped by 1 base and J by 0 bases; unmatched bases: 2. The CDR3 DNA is TGTGCCAGCAGTTACTACGGACAGGGCTCCTACAATGAGCAGTTCTTC. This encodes CASSYYGQGSYNEQFF.

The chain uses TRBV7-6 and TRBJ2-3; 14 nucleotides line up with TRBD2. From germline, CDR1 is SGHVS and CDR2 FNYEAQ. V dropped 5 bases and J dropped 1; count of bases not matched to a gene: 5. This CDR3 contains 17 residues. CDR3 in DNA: TGTGCCAGCAGCCCGGGACTAGCGGGAGCCGGCACAGATACGCAGTATTTT. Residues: CASSPGLAGAGTDTQYF. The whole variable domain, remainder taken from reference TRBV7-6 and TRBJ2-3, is GAGVSQSPRYKVTKRGQDVALRCDPISGHVSLYWYRQALGQGPEFLTYFNYEAQQDKSGLPNDRFSAERPEGSISTLTIQRTEQRDSAMYRCASSPGLAGAGTDTQYFGPGTRLTVL.

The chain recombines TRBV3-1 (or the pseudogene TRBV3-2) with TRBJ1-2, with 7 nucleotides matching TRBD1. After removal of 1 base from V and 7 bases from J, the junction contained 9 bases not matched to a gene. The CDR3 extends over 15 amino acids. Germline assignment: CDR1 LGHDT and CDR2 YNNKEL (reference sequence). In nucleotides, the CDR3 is TGTGCCAGCAGCCAAGCCTACGAAAGGGGGCCTGGCTACACCTTC. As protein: CASSQAYERGPGYTF.

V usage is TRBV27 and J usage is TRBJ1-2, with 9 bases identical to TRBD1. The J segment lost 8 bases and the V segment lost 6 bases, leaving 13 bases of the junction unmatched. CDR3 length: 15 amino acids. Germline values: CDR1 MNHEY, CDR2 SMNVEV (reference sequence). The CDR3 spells CASRAAGTGRHGYTF. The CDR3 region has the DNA TGTGCCAGCAGAGCCGCCGGGACAGGGCGGCACGGCTACACCTTC.

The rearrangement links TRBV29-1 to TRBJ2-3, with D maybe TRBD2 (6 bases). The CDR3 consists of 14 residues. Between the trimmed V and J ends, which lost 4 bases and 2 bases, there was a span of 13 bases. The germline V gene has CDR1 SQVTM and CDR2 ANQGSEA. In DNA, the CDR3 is TGCAGCGTTGGGGGGGAGGTAATCACAGATACGCAGTATTTT. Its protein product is CSVGGEVITDTQYF.